What follows are 5 T cell receptor beta chains derived from one specimen sequenced in a study of blood T cell repertoires in COVID-19. Data came from immunoSEQ multiplex PCR; TCRdb stores just in-frame clones and leaves some out. The sample holds under 250,000 clones, 92% seen once. The sample comprised peripheral blood. All receptors come from a man aged 30 to 45 with acute or convalescent COVID-19.

The J gene is TRBJ2-1, the V gene TRBV5-1, with a tentative D call TRBD2 (5 bases). Germline CDR1 reads SGHRS; CDR2 reads YFSETQ. Trimming pared 0 bases from V and 2 bases from J, leaving 12 bases between. The CDR3 has 16 residues. The CDR3 DNA is TGCGCCAGCAGCTTGGTGGGTAGCGCCACCTACAATGAGCAGTTCTTC. Translating it yields CASSLVGSATYNEQFF. Filled out from reference TRBV5-1 and TRBJ2-1, the complete variable domain reads KAGVTQTPRYLIKTRGQQVTLSCSPISGHRSVSWYQQTPGQGLQFLFEYFSETQRNKGNFPGRFSGRQFSNSRSEMNVSTLELGDSALYLCASSLVGSATYNEQFFGPGTRLTVL.

V usage is TRBV20-1 and J usage is TRBJ2-1; 9 bases line up with TRBD2. From germline, CDR1 is DFQATT and CDR2 SNEGSKA (reference sequence). Trimming took 3 bases from V and 8 from J; bases not matched to a gene: 8. CDR3 length: 14 residues. The CDR3 DNA reads as TGCAGTGCTAGTCCACCGGGACTAGCCGATGAGCAGTTCTTC. It encodes CSASPPGLADEQFF.

This clone was counted once. The CDR3 is CAWSVGEGRTGELFF. CDR3 DNA: TGTGCCTGGAGTGTTGGTGAGGGCAGAACCGGGGAGCTGTTTTTT. V gene TRBV30 combines with J gene TRBJ2-2, with a weak D call TRBD2 (5 bases). This CDR3 is built from 15 residues. Germline V CDR1 and CDR2: GTSNPN, SVGIG (reference sequence). V lost 0 bases to trimming and J lost 5 bases, with 13 bases between them.

The chain joins TRBV18 to TRBJ2-2, with TRBD2 identical over 7 bases. Per the germline V gene, CDR1 is KGHSH and CDR2 is LQKENI. Trimming took 6 bases from V and 0 from J; bases not matched to a gene: 4. The CDR3 spans 15 residues. CDR3 bases: TGTGCCAGCTCCTCTAGCGGTGCGAACACCGGGGAGCTGTTTTTT. Protein sequence: CASSSSGANTGELFF. Using reference TRBV18 and TRBJ2-2 for the parts outside the CDR3, the full variable domain is NAGVMQNPRHLVRRRGQEARLRCSPMKGHSHVYWYRQLPEEGLKFMVYLQKENIIDESGMPKERFSAEFPKEGPSILRIQQVVRGDSAAYFCASSSSGANTGELFFGEGSRLTVL.

DNA for the CDR3: TGTGCCAGCAGCCCCGTAGCGGGGGTTTTCTACAATGAGCAGTTCTTC. Protein product: CASSPVAGVFYNEQFF. The chain combines TRBV9 with TRBJ2-1; 9 nucleotides agree with TRBD2. The CDR3 length is 16 residues. V trimming: 4 bases; J trimming: 3 bases; junction bases outside the gene matches: 8. Germline CDR1 SGDLS, CDR2 YYNGEE.